Listed below are T cell receptor beta chains from one sample, sequenced in a study of cytomegalovirus exposure and HLA in healthy donors. Clones were read by immunoSEQ multiplex PCR, and TCRdb kept only the in-frame ones, dropping some. The sample has fewer than 200,000 clones, around 79% seen once. Sequencing was carried out using PBMCs. Receptor source: a man younger than 35 in good health and CMV-seronegative. CDR3s include the opening cysteine and the closing phenylalanine or tryptophan. D genes are given only for firm matches. Clone size appears in some rows only: once, few, many, or a class for an expanded clone.

clone_size j_call d_call v_call cdr3_aa cdr3_nt
NA TRBJ2-2 TRBD2 TRBV18 CASSPPGLAGGVTGELFF TGTGCCAGCTCACCACCGGGACTAGCGGGAGGAGTCACCGGGGAGCTGTTTTTT
NA TRBJ2-7 TRBD2 TRBV2 CASRTSSRLAQAPRRYEQYF TGTGCCAGCAGGACGTCCTCCCGACTAGCCCAAGCCCCTCGCCGCTACGAGCAGTACTTC
NA TRBJ1-5 NA TRBV5-8 CASSRYSYSNQPQHF TGTGCCAGCAGCCGTTACAGTTATAGCAATCAGCCCCAGCATTTT
NA TRBJ1-1 NA TRBV6-5 CASSYSGGPLNTEAFF TGTGCCAGCAGTTACTCGGGGGGGCCTCTGAACACTGAAGCTTTCTTT
NA TRBJ2-1 TRBD2 TRBV4-1 CASSTPGTTLAQFF TGCGCCAGCAGCACGCCCGGGACTACGCTCGCGCAGTTCTTC
NA TRBJ1-3 NA TRBV19 CASGRNTIYF TGTGCCAGCGGGAGAAACACCATATATTTT
NA TRBJ2-2 TRBD1 TRBV4-3 CASSQAGQSGELFF TGCGCCAGCAGCCAAGCGGGACAGTCCGGGGAGCTGTTTTTT
NA TRBJ2-7 TRBD2 TRBV5-1 CASSLGLGSGEQYF TGCGCCAGCAGCCTGGGACTAGGGAGTGGGGAGCAGTACTTC
NA TRBJ2-7 NA TRBV7-8 CASSFDRGTYEQYF TGTGCCAGCAGCTTTGACCGGGGAACCTACGAGCAGTACTTC
NA TRBJ2-7 TRBD2 TRBV5-1 CASSLRLASGEQYF TGCGCCAGCAGCTTACGACTAGCGTCGGGGGAGCAGTACTTC
NA TRBJ2-1 NA TRBV11-3 CASSLTGYNEQFF TGTGCCAGCAGCTTAACGGGGTACAATGAGCAGTTCTTC
NA TRBJ2-7 TRBD1 TRBV5-6 CASSLDRDSYEQYF TGTGCCAGCAGCCTCGACAGGGATTCCTACGAGCAGTACTTC
NA TRBJ2-7 TRBD2 TRBV5-6 CASSWTSGSRYEQYF TGTGCCAGCAGCTGGACTAGCGGGAGCAGGTACGAGCAGTACTTC
NA TRBJ2-1 TRBD2 TRBV7-2 CASSLGASGINEQFF TGTGCCAGCAGCTTAGGGGCTAGCGGGATAAATGAGCAGTTCTTC
NA TRBJ2-1 TRBD2 TRBV19 CASSFSGRGNNEQFF TGTGCCAGTAGTTTTAGCGGGAGGGGAAACAATGAGCAGTTCTTC
NA TRBJ2-7 TRBD1 TRBV4-1 CASSLQTGSASYEQYF TGCGCCAGCAGCCTTCAGACAGGGTCTGCTTCCTACGAGCAGTACTTC
NA TRBJ2-7 NA TRBV4-1 CASSQEAREHEQYF TGCGCCAGCAGCCAAGAGGCCAGGGAACACGAGCAGTACTTC
NA TRBJ2-1 NA TRBV7-2 CASSLDSVQFF TGTGCCAGCAGCTTAGATAGCGTGCAGTTCTTC
NA TRBJ2-7 TRBD1 TRBV5-1 CASSLAVSPTGFNEQYF TGCGCCAGCAGCTTGGCCGTCTCCCCGACAGGGTTCAACGAGCAGTACTTC
NA TRBJ2-1 NA TRBV5-4 CASSIKASNEQFF TGTGCCAGCAGCATCAAAGCCTCCAATGAGCAGTTCTTC
NA TRBJ2-3 TRBD1 TRBV4-3 CASSHPRDRVTDTQYF TGCGCCAGCAGCCATCCCCGGGACAGGGTTACAGATACGCAGTATTTT
NA TRBJ2-7 NA TRBV27 CASSPILESSYEQYF TGTGCCAGCAGTCCTATCCTTGAGTCCTCCTACGAGCAGTACTTC
NA TRBJ2-7 NA TRBV28 CASYSYGGVGHEQYF TGTGCCAGCTACAGTTACGGGGGAGTAGGGCACGAGCAGTACTTC
NA TRBJ1-1 TRBD1 TRBV5-4 CASLDRGEAFF TGTGCCAGTTTGGACAGGGGTGAAGCTTTCTTT
NA TRBJ2-3 TRBD2 TRBV11-2 CASSLGGLATADTQYF TGTGCCAGCAGCTTAGGGGGACTAGCGACGGCAGATACGCAGTATTTT
NA TRBJ2-2 NA TRBV11-2 CASSLSGSTNTGELFF TGTGCCAGCAGCTTAAGCGGGTCCACCAACACCGGGGAGCTGTTTTTT
NA TRBJ2-2 TRBD1 TRBV4-3 CASSSDRIANTGELFF TGCGCCAGCAGCTCGGACAGGATCGCGAACACCGGGGAGCTGTTTTTT
once TRBJ2-1 NA TRBV29-1 CSVEGFQESSYNEQFF TGCAGCGTTGAAGGGTTCCAGGAAAGCTCCTACAATGAGCAGTTCTTC
few TRBJ1-1 NA TRBV28 CASSTPGVTEAFF TGTGCCAGCAGTACCCCAGGGGTAACTGAAGCTTTCTTT
NA TRBJ1-2 NA TRBV25-1 CASSIGGYGYTF TGTGCCAGCAGTATAGGGGGTTATGGCTACACCTTC
NA TRBJ2-6 NA TRBV9 CASSVARGAGSGANVLTF TGTGCCAGCAGCGTAGCACGGGGTGCGGGGTCTGGGGCCAACGTCCTGACTTTC
few TRBJ2-5 NA TRBV2 CASSSSGAPDVKTQYF TGTGCCAGCAGTTCCTCAGGGGCCCCCGATGTAAAGACCCAGTACTTC
NA TRBJ2-2 NA TRBV7-6 CASSLGQYTGELFF TGTGCCAGCAGCTTAGGCCAGTACACCGGGGAGCTGTTTTTT
few TRBJ2-7 TRBD2 TRBV7-2 CASSPLAGGPYEQYF TGTGCCAGCAGCCCACTAGCGGGGGGTCCCTACGAGCAGTACTTC
NA TRBJ1-1 NA TRBV28 CASSPTTGVAEAFF TGTGCCAGCAGTCCAACGACCGGGGTGGCTGAAGCTTTCTTT
NA TRBJ1-5 NA TRBV6-5 CASSPTGDSNQPQHF TGTGCCAGCAGTCCGACAGGTGATAGCAATCAGCCCCAGCATTTT
NA TRBJ2-5 TRBD1 TRBV5-4 CASRTTGGEETQYF TGTGCCAGCAGGACTACAGGGGGAGAAGAGACCCAGTACTTC
NA TRBJ2-3 TRBD1 TRBV6-4 CASSDGDRGADTQYF TGTGCCAGCAGTGACGGGGACAGGGGAGCAGATACGCAGTATTTT
NA TRBJ1-2 TRBD1 TRBV9 CASSVDGTGGWDGYTF TGTGCCAGCAGCGTAGATGGGACAGGGGGCTGGGATGGCTACACCTTC
few TRBJ2-5 TRBD2 TRBV9 CASSVGLAGGQETQYF TGTGCCAGCAGCGTCGGACTAGCGGGAGGGCAAGAGACCCAGTACTTC
NA TRBJ1-1 NA TRBV10-3 CAISSYAEAFF TGTGCCATCTCGTCCTATGCTGAAGCTTTCTTT
few TRBJ1-2 NA TRBV2 CASSLPGTPLGYTF TGTGCCAGCAGCTTACCCGGGACTCCCCTTGGCTACACCTTC
NA TRBJ2-3 NA TRBV2 CASSVDFGDTQYF TGTGCCAGCAGTGTGGACTTCGGGGATACGCAGTATTTT
once TRBJ2-3 NA TRBV2 CASIASVTGADTQYF TGTGCCAGCATCGCTAGCGTCACCGGGGCAGATACGCAGTATTTT
NA TRBJ2-7 TRBD1 TRBV4-1 CASSQVGQGDGYEQYF TGCGCCAGCAGCCAGGTCGGACAGGGGGATGGCTACGAGCAGTACTTC
NA TRBJ2-3 TRBD2 TRBV29-1 CSVLAGGGTDTQYF TGCAGCGTTCTAGCGGGAGGAGGCACAGATACGCAGTATTTT
NA TRBJ2-7 TRBD2 TRBV19 CASSTAGGIYEQYF TGTGCCAGTAGTACAGCGGGAGGGATCTACGAGCAGTACTTC
NA TRBJ2-7 NA TRBV5-1 CASSFAGSYEQYF TGCGCCAGCAGCTTTGCCGGCTCCTACGAGCAGTACTTC
NA TRBJ2-7 TRBD1 TRBV7-9 CASSSTGGPDEQYF TGTGCCAGCAGCTCGACAGGGGGCCCGGACGAGCAGTACTTC
few TRBJ2-5 NA TRBV28 CASTPGSVQETQYF TGTGCCAGCACCCCCGGGAGTGTCCAAGAGACCCAGTACTTC